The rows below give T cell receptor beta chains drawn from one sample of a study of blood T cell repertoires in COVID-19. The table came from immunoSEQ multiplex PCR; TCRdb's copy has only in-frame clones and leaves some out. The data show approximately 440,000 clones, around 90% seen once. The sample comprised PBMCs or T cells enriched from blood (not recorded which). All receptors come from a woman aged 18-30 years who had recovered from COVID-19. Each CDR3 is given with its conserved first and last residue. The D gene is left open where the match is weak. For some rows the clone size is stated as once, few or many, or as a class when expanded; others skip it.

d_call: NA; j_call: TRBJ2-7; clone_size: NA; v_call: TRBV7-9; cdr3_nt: TGTGCCAGCAGCCGTGAGGTGGACTACGAGCAGTACTTC; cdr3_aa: CASSREVDYEQYF
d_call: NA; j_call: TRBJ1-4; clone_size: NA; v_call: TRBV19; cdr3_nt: TGTGCCAGTAGTATAGGTCGTGAAAAACTGTTTTTT; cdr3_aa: CASSIGREKLFF
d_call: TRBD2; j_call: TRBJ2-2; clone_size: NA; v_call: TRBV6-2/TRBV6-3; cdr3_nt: TGTGCCAGCAGCCGGACTAGTGCCGGCGCCGGGGAGCTGTTTTTT; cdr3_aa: CASSRTSAGAGELFF
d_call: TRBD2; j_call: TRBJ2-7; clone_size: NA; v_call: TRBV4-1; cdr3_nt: TGCGCCAGCAGCCCCTGGACTAGCGGCACGAGATGGGGCTCCTACGAGCAGTACTTC; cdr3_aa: CASSPWTSGTRWGSYEQYF
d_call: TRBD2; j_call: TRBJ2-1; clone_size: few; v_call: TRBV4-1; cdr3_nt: TGCGCCAGCAGCCCCACTAGCGGGGGAGGGGAGCAGTTCTTC; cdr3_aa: CASSPTSGGGEQFF
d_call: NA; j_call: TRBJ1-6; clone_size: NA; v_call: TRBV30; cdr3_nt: TGTGCCTGGAGGCGGCGGGATAATTCACCCCTCCACTTT; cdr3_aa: CAWRRRDNSPLHF
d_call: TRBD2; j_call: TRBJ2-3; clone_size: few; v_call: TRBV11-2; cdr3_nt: TGTGCCAGCGGCCCTAGCGGGGAGGGCACAGATACGCAGTATTTT; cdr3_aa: CASGPSGEGTDTQYF
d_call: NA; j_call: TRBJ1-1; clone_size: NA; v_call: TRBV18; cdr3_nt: TGTGCCAGCTCACCGACAGGCGGGGGAACTGAAGCTTTCTTT; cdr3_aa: CASSPTGGGTEAFF
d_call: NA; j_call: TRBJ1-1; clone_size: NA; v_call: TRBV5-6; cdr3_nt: TGTGCCAGCAGCCTCCGACAGTCTCACCTTATTTACACTGAAGCTTTCTTT; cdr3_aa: CASSLRQSHLIYTEAFF
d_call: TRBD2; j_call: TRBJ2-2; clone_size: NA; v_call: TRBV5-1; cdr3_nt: TGCGCCAGCAGCCTGACTAGCGGTGACACCGGGGAGCTGTTTTTT; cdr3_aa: CASSLTSGDTGELFF
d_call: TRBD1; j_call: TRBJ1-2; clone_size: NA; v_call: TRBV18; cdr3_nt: TGTGCCAGCTCACCCGGACAGGGAGACTATGGCTACACCTTC; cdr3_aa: CASSPGQGDYGYTF
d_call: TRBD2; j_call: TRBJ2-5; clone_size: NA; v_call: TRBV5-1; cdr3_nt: TGCGCCAGCAGCGAAAGCCGGGGGGGAGAAGAGACCCAGTACTTC; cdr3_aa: CASSESRGGEETQYF
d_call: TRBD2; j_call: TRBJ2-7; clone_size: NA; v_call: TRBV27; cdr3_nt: TGTGCCAGCAGTTTATCTGGGACTAGCCCCTACGAGCAGTACTTC; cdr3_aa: CASSLSGTSPYEQYF
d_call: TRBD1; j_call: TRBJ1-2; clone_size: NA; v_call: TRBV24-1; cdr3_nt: TGTGCCACCAGTGATGCGGACAGGGAAGGGGGCTACACCTTC; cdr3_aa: CATSDADREGGYTF
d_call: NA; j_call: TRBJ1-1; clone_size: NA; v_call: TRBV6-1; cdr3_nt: TGTGCCAGCAGTGAAACTCCGGACGCGACGCGGCGGGACACTGAAGCTTTCTTT; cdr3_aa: CASSETPDATRRDTEAFF
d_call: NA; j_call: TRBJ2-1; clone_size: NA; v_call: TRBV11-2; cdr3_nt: TGTGCCAGCAGCCTCCACGGGGGTGAGCAGTTCTTC; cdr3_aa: CASSLHGGEQFF
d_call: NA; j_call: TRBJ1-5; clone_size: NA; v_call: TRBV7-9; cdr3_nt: TGTGCCAGCAGGGGGCCGGGCAATCAGCCCCAGCATTTT; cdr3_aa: CASRGPGNQPQHF
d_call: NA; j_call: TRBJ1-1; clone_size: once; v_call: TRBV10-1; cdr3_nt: TGCGCCAGCAGCCCCAGAATGAACACTGAAGCTTTCTTT; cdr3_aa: CASSPRMNTEAFF
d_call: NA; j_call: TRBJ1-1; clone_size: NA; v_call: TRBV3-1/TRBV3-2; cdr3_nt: TGTGCCAGCAGCCAGGGAGTCAGCACTGAAGCTTTCTTT; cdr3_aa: CASSQGVSTEAFF
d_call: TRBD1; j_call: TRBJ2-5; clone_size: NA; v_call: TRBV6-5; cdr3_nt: TGTGCCAGCAGCCCAGGGGGGACCCAGTACTTC; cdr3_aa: CASSPGGTQYF
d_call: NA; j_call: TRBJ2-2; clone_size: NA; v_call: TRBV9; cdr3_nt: TGTGCCAGCGGGGAGCTGAACACCGGGGAGCTGTTTTTT; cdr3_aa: CASGELNTGELFF
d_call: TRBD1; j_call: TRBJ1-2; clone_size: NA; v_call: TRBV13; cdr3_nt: TGTGCCAGCAGCGAAGGGGGCGGCTACACCTTC; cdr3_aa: CASSEGGGYTF
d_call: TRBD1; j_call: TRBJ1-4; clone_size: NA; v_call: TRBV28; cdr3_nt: TGTGCCAGCAGTCCCGGGACAGGGTATTTGGATGAAAAACTGTTTTTT; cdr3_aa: CASSPGTGYLDEKLFF
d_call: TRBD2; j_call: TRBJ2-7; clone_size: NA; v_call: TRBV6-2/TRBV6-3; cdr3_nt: TGTGCCAGCAGTTACTCGAGGTTGGCGGGGGGGACGTCCTACGAGCAGTACTTC; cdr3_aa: CASSYSRLAGGTSYEQYF
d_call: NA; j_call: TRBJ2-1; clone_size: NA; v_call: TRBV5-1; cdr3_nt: TGCGCCAGCAGCCTAGCAGGTCCGACCTACAATGAGCAGTTCTTC; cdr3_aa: CASSLAGPTYNEQFF
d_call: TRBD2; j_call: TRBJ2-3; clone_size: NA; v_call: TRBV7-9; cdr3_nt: TGTGCCAGCAGCTCGATCGCGGGGGGGCGGCGGTATTTT; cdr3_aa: CASSSIAGGRRYF
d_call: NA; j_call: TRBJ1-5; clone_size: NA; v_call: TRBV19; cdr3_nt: TGTGCCAGTAGTATTAGGGGCAGCACCGATTTAGATATGAGCAATCAGCCCCAGCATTTT; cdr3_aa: CASSIRGSTDLDMSNQPQHF
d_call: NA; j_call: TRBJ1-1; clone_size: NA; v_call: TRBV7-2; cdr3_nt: TGTGCCAGCAGCACACACAGGGAAGGAGCTTTCTTT; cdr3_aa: CASSTHREGAFF
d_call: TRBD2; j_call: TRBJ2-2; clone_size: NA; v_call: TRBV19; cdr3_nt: TGTGCCAGCGTCGAAAGAGCGGGGTCCACCGGGGAGCTGTTTTTT; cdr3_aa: CASVERAGSTGELFF
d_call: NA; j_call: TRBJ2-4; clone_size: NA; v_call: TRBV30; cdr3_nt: TGTGCCTGGAGTGTTTCAGGGGCCCTAGTTTCTGTGAAAAACATTCAGTACTTC; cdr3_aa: CAWSVSGALVSVKNIQYF